This T cell receptor beta chain derives from a study of patients and donors after allogeneic stem cell transplantation. TCRdb called the RT-PCR reads again in MiXCR, with one record for every CDR3 protein. The sample gives about 200,000 distinct CDR3 sequences, 35% to 45% of which show up once; around 10% is in the top ten. The TCR comes from a human donor who was either an allogeneic HSCT recipient or a stem cell or donor lymphocyte infusion donor (not recorded which). It is not recorded whose cells these are; they may come from a transplant donor. The sequencing input was blood, either unsorted or a sorted T cell fraction (not recorded which).

The CDR3 is CASSYQGTDTQYF. In nucleotides, the CDR3 is TGTGCCAGCAGTTACCAGGGCACAGATACGCAGTATTTT. The chain recombines TRBV12-3 or TRBV12-4 with TRBJ2-3; D unresolved. The CDR3 is 13 amino acids. The germline V and J ends were trimmed by 4 bases and 1 base, with 6 bases remaining between them.